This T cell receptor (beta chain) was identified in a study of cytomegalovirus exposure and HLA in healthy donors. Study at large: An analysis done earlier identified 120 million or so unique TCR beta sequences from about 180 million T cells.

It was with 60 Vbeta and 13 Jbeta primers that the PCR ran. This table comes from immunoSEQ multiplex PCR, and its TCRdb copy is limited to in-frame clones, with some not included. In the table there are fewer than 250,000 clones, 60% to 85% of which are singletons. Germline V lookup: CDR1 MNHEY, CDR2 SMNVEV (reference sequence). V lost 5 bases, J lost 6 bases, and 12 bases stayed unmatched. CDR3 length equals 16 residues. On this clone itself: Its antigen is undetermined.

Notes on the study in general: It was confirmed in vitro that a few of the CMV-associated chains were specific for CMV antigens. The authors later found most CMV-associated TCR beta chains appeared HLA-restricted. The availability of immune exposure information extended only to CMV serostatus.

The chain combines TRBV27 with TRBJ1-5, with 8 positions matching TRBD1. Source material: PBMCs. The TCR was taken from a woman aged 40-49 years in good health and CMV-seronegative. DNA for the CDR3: TGTGCCAGCAGTCAACTAATGACAGGGGCGGGTCAGCCCCAGCATTTT. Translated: CASSQLMTGAGQPQHF.